Shown below are 29 T cell receptor beta chains from a single sample sequenced in a study of shared clonotypes between healthy human individuals (dated by TCRdb to about 2020). CD8 naive samples consisted of CD45RO-negative cells that were positively selected for CCR7, yielding a CD45RA+CCR7+ population without TemRA cells. Library creation used the immunoSEQ multiplex PCR assay. This is the immuneACCESS table as TCRdb keeps it, with only in-frame sequences that have V and J called. A part of the clones is gone; compared with another copy, unresolved V genes explain less than half, and the rest is unexplained. Recorded for this sample are some 740,000 clones; 80% to 95% of them occurred a single time. 20% to 30% of the sample is held by the ten biggest clonotypes. The sample was naive CD8+ T cells sorted from blood. Sample cell subset or site, as interpreted from the label and publication: CD45RA+CCR7+. These TCRs come from a man younger than 40 in good health.

This clone was observed a few times. One end of the junction varies from germline; a read error may be responsible. The J gene is TRBJ2-1, the V gene TRBV7-7, with D perhaps matching TRBD2 (6 bases). Per germline, CDR1 SSHAT and CDR2 FNYEAQ (reference sequence). The CDR3 spans 16 residues. The CDR3 region is CASSPGLEVLYNEQFF. CDR3 sequence (DNA): TGTGCTAGCAGCCCGGGACTCGAAGTACTCTACAATGAGCAGTTCTTC.

The chain's CDR3 is CASSTGTANEQFF. The DNA of the CDR3 is TGTGCCAGCAGTACCGGGACAGCCAATGAGCAGTTCTTC. This chain links TRBV28 with TRBJ2-1; 7 nucleotides match TRBD1. The germline CDR1 and CDR2 sequences are MDHEN and SYDVKM. Trimming took 5 bases from V and 6 from J; bases not matched to a gene: 4. The CDR3 consists of 13 residues.

The rearrangement links TRBV7-2 to TRBJ2-7, with a tentative D call TRBD2 (6 bases). This CDR3 contains 12 residues. From germline, CDR1 is SGHTA and CDR2 FQGNSA. The V gene lost 5 bases and the J gene lost 5 bases, with 10 bases spanning the gap. CDR3: CASSDGLNEQYF. CDR3 DNA: TGTGCCAGCAGCGACGGACTAAACGAGCAGTACTTC.

Note on this clone: The sample has other DNA sequences that encode this CDR3 too. This rearrangement joins TRBV27 to TRBJ2-7; D not resolved. The CDR3 is 14 residues long. CDR1 is MNHEY, CDR2 SMNVEV, per germline (reference sequence). Trimming pared 3 bases from V and 1 base from J, leaving 10 bases between. This CDR3 reads CASSFGRSSYEQYF. In DNA, the CDR3 is TGTGCCAGCAGTTTCGGGCGGTCATCCTACGAGCAGTACTTC.

The V gene is TRBV10-3, the J gene TRBJ2-7, with 7 bases matching TRBD1. Germline assignment: CDR1 ENHRY and CDR2 SYGVKD. The V and J ends lost 5 bases and 4 bases, in that order; junction bases with no gene match: 8. The CDR3 runs 14 residues. The CDR3 sequence: CAISYRDSLYEQYF. CDR3 DNA: TGTGCCATCAGTTACCGGGACAGTCTGTACGAGCAGTACTTC.

This CDR3 is CASSARLGTKDYATQYF. The CDR3 region has the DNA TGTGCCAGCAGCGCACGACTCGGGACTAAAGATTATGCTACGCAGTATTTT. The gene calls are TRBV11-3 and TRBJ2-3; 7 bases are shared with TRBD2. In germline, CDR1 is SGHNT, CDR2 YENEEA. The CDR3 sequence is 17 residues long. V dropped 5 bases and J dropped 8; count of bases not matched to a gene: 19.

This rearrangement joins TRBV7-9 to TRBJ1-2; D is unclear. Between the trimmed V and J ends, which lost 1 base and 7 bases, there was a span of 10 bases. The germline CDR1 and CDR2 sequences are SEHNR and FQNEAQ (reference sequence). The CDR3 totals 13 residues. CDR3 in amino acids: CASSLGILSGYTF. The CDR3 region has the DNA TGTGCCAGCAGCTTAGGAATACTCTCTGGCTACACCTTC.

The V gene is TRBV7-6, the J gene TRBJ2-7; possibly TRBD2 for D (6 bases). Trimming removed 5 bases at V and 7 bases at J, with 21 bases between. Germline V gives CDR1 SGHVS, CDR2 FNYEAQ. The CDR3 has 15 residues. DNA of the CDR3: TGTGCCAGCAGCCCCAGGCGGGGACCTCCCGGAGAGCAGTACTTC. It yields the protein CASSPRRGPPGEQYF.

Worth noting for this clone: Other DNA sequences in this sample translate to the same CDR3. V and J are TRBV6-5 and TRBJ1-1; 8 bases align to TRBD1. The CDR3 length is 15 residues. Germline V gives CDR1 MNHEY, CDR2 SVGAGI. J lost 4 bases, V lost 0 bases, and 4 bases had no gene match. CDR3: CASSYSRGLGTEAFF. The CDR3 nucleotides read TGTGCCAGCAGTTACTCCAGGGGGCTGGGCACTGAAGCTTTCTTT.

This chain joins TRBV5-5 and TRBJ1-1; tentative D call: TRBD1 (6 bases). V gave up 4 bases and J gave up 2 bases, with 12 bases separating them. Germline lookup yields CDR1 SGHKS and CDR2 YYEKEE (reference sequence). The CDR3 sequence is 14 residues long. CDR3 sequence reads: CASSEGQINTEAFF. CDR3 nucleotides: TGTGCCAGCAGCGAAGGACAGATAAACACTGAAGCTTTCTTT.

The gene calls are TRBV29-1 and TRBJ1-2; D ambiguous. The germline V gene has CDR1 SQVTM and CDR2 ANQGSEA. This CDR3 contains 12 residues. V lost 3 bases, J lost 4 bases, and 9 bases lay in between. The CDR3 nucleotides read TGCAGCGTTGACCGGCAGATCTATGGCTACACCTTC. This sequence encodes CSVDRQIYGYTF. Drawing the rest from reference TRBV29-1 and TRBJ1-2, the complete variable domain is SAVISQKPSRDICQRGTSLTIQCQVDSQVTMMFWYRQQPGQSLTLIATANQGSEATYESGFVIDKFPISRPNLTFSTLTVSNMSPEDSSIYLCSVDRQIYGYTFGSGTRLTVV.

The chain couples TRBV9 to TRBJ2-7; weak D call: TRBD1 (5 bases). V was trimmed by 4 bases and J by 3 bases, leaving 8 bases between them. From germline, CDR1 is SGDLS and CDR2 YYNGEE. The CDR3 loop spans 12 amino acids. This CDR3 is CASSSTGYEQYF. The DNA for the CDR3 is TGTGCCAGCAGCTCCACAGGCTACGAGCAGTACTTC.

The V and J genes are TRBV5-6 and TRBJ2-4, with 9 bases lining up with TRBD1. This CDR3 is 14 amino acids long. Germline CDR1 SGHDT, CDR2 YYEEEE. With V trimmed by 3 bases and J by 7 bases, 5 bases remained unmatched. The CDR3 spells CASSWGTGSNIQYF. CDR3 DNA: TGTGCCAGCAGCTGGGGGACAGGGTCGAACATTCAGTACTTC.

This clone was seen just once. The J gene is TRBJ1-1, the V gene TRBV20-1; D remains ambiguous. Germline V gives CDR1 DFQATT, CDR2 SNEGSKA (reference sequence). This CDR3 region has 11 residues. Written as DNA, the CDR3 is TGCACCGCAGGAGCGAACACTGAAGCTTTCTTT. This codes for CTAGANTEAFF.

The gene calls are TRBV29-1 and TRBJ2-2, with TRBD1 matching 10 bases. With V trimmed by 3 bases and J by 2 bases, 6 bases remained unmatched. This CDR3 comprises 16 residues. Germline-derived CDR1 and CDR2 are SQVTM and ANQGSEA. CDR3 amino acids: CSVEFRDRGNTGELFF. CDR3 nucleotides: TGCAGCGTTGAGTTTAGGGACAGGGGTAACACCGGGGAGCTGTTTTTT.

V and J are TRBV7-9 and TRBJ2-1; D is possibly TRBD1 (5 bases). CDR1 SEHNR and CDR2 FQNEAQ come from the germline V gene (reference sequence). V was trimmed by 7 bases and J by 8 bases, leaving 15 bases between them. This CDR3 has 13 amino acids. In nucleotides, the CDR3 is TGTGCCAGCACCCTACCCCAGGGCGATGAGCAGTTCTTC. This encodes CASTLPQGDEQFF.

The rearrangement uses TRBV27 and TRBJ2-7; D is possibly TRBD2 (6 bases). CDR3 length: 13 amino acids. Trimming took off 7 bases at V and 7 bases at J, with 17 bases between the two ends. CDR1 and CDR2 from the germline V gene are MNHEY and SMNVEV (reference sequence). The CDR3 DNA reads as TGTGCCAGCACCTTCTTGGGAGGAGGAGAGCAGTACTTC. Amino acid sequence: CASTFLGGGEQYF.

The chain has TRBV5-4 and TRBJ2-7; weak D call: TRBD2 (5 bases). Germline-derived CDR1 and CDR2 are SGHNT and YYREEE (reference sequence). The germline V and J ends were trimmed by 4 bases and 2 bases, with 13 bases remaining between them. CDR3 size: 14 residues. The CDR3 spells CASSVGLGTYEQYF. For the CDR3, the DNA is TGTGCCAGCAGCGTTGGACTGGGCACCTACGAGCAGTACTTC.

This chain joins TRBV7-9 and TRBJ2-1; D is undetermined. Trimming left V 8 bases short and J 2 bases short, with 13 bases between. CDR3 length: 14 residues. Germline V CDR1 and CDR2: SEHNR, FQNEAQ (reference sequence). CDR3 amino acids: CASGAPVTYNEQFF. The CDR3, as DNA: TGTGCCAGCGGTGCGCCGGTAACCTACAATGAGCAGTTCTTC.

The rearrangement links TRBV7-6 to TRBJ2-7; D may be TRBD1 or TRBD2 (5 bases each). In germline, CDR1 is SGHVS, CDR2 FNYEAQ. Between the trimmed V and J ends, which lost 5 bases and 4 bases, there was a span of 12 bases. This CDR3 has 13 residues. The CDR3 DNA is TGTGCCAGCAGCCTGGGACCCTGGTACGAGCAGTACTTC. The encoded protein is CASSLGPWYEQYF.

This clone was seen a few times. This chain uses TRBV7-9 with TRBJ2-7; 11 bases map to TRBD2. The CDR3 sequence is 14 residues long. The V segment lost 3 bases and the J segment 4 bases; nucleotides outside the gene matches: 2. From germline, CDR1 is SEHNR and CDR2 FQNEAQ (reference sequence). CDR3 coding DNA: TGTGCCAGCAGCTTCGGGACTAGCGGATACGAGCAGTACTTC. Encoded protein: CASSFGTSGYEQYF. Complete variable domain (other parts from reference TRBV7-9 and TRBJ2-7): DTGVSQNPRHKITKRGQNVTFRCDPISEHNRLYWYRQTLGQGPEFLTYFQNEAQLEKSRLLSDRFSAERPKGSFSTLEIQRTEQGDSAMYLCASSFGTSGYEQYFGPGTRLTVT.

V and J are TRBV4-3 and TRBJ2-5; D remains unclear. The CDR3 sequence is 11 residues long. Germline CDR1 reads LGHNA; CDR2 reads YSLEER. V lost 0 bases and J lost 5, with 1 base in between. The CDR3: CASSQEETQYF. DNA of the CDR3: TGCGCCAGCAGCCAAGAGGAGACCCAGTACTTC.

The chain links TRBV7-3 to TRBJ1-1, with TRBD1 as a possible D gene (5 bases). CDR3 length equals 15 residues. The V end was cut by 4 bases, the J end by 1 base, with 13 bases between. Germline values: CDR1 SGHTA, CDR2 FQGTGA. The CDR3 DNA sequence: TGTGCCAGCAGCTCCTTTGGGGGGAAGAACACTGAAGCTTTCTTT. Translating it yields CASSSFGGKNTEAFF.

On this clone: An end of the junction differs from the germline gene, which may be a read error. The V gene is TRBV4-1, the J gene TRBJ2-4; a weak D match, TRBD2 (6 bases). This CDR3 contains 12 residues. Germline CDR1 MGHRA, CDR2 YSYEKL. The CDR3 loop reads CASSQESSAIVF. The CDR3 DNA reads as TGCGCCAGCAGCCAAGAATCTAGCGCAATAGTATTC.

The gene calls are TRBV29-1 and TRBJ1-1; D unclear. Germline V CDR1 and CDR2: SQVTM, ANQGSEA. This CDR3 is 14 amino acids long. V was cut by 1 base and J by 3 bases, with 12 bases left in between. The DNA for the CDR3 is TGCAGCGTTGAAGGTCCGTCCGGGGACACTGAAGCTTTCTTT. Translation: CSVEGPSGDTEAFF.

The J gene is TRBJ1-1, the V gene TRBV11-2; D unclear. The V end lost 7 bases, the J end lost 0 bases, and 15 bases lay between the germline ends. The V gene's germline CDR1 is SGHAT and CDR2 FQNNGV. The CDR3 has 15 residues. CDR3 in amino acids: CASNQLQPLNTEAFF. The CDR3 bases are TGTGCCAGCAACCAACTACAGCCTTTGAACACTGAAGCTTTCTTT.

The CDR3 DNA sequence: TGCGCCAGCAGCCACCTAGCGGGAGAGGCAACAGATACGCAGTATTTT. It is translated as CASSHLAGEATDTQYF. V gene TRBV4-1 combines with J gene TRBJ2-3; 10 bases are a match to TRBD2. The CDR3 runs to 16 residues. The V gene end was trimmed by 3 bases and the J gene end by 3 bases; junction bases not matched to a gene: 6. Germline values: CDR1 MGHRA, CDR2 YSYEKL.

The chain is built from TRBV4-1 and TRBJ2-2; D is unclear. Looked up from germline, CDR1 is MGHRA and CDR2 is YSYEKL. Trimming shortened V by 0 bases and J by 3 bases, and 11 bases separated the two germline ends. This CDR3 has 16 amino acids. The CDR3 is CASSQETPTDTGELFF. CDR3 in DNA: TGCGCCAGCAGCCAAGAGACACCTACCGACACCGGGGAGCTGTTTTTT.

This rearrangement joins TRBV5-1 to TRBJ1-1, with D uncertain. The CDR3 is 11 residues long. Germline loops: CDR1 SGHRS, CDR2 YFSETQ. V dropped 0 bases and J dropped 7 bases, with 4 bases sitting between them. Here the CDR3 reads CASSLGNEAFF. The CDR3 DNA is TGCGCCAGCAGCTTGGGGAATGAAGCTTTCTTT. The variable domain in full, with the rest retrieved from reference TRBV5-1 and TRBJ1-1, is KAGVTQTPRYLIKTRGQQVTLSCSPISGHRSVSWYQQTPGQGLQFLFEYFSETQRNKGNFPGRFSGRQFSNSRSEMNVSTLELGDSALYLCASSLGNEAFFGQGTRLTVV.